The next 21 T cell receptor beta chains were all read from a single sample in a study of shared clonotypes between healthy human individuals. Some clones are missing from TCRdb's copy, which holds only in-frame ones; the method was immunoSEQ multiplex PCR. The sample lists about 1 million clones; about 75% were seen once. Sequenced input: memory CD4+ T cells sorted from blood. As for subset: CD45RA-negative fraction. The receptors shown here come from a man between 18 and 29 years old in good health.

With regard to this clone: Other nucleotide sequences in the sample specify the same CDR3. The chain joins TRBV6-1 to TRBJ2-5; 7 nucleotides agree with TRBD2. Germline values: CDR1 MNHNS, CDR2 SASEGT. The CDR3 runs to 15 residues. With V trimmed by 0 bases and J by 5 bases, 6 bases remained unmatched. The CDR3 region has the DNA TGTGCCAGCAGTGAAGCTCGGGGAGGGTGGGAGACCCAGTACTTC. It is translated as CASSEARGGWETQYF.

The rearrangement uses TRBV10-1 and TRBJ2-5; 10 bases line up with TRBD1. TRBJ2-7 matches the DNA end more closely, so the J call is doubtful. This CDR3 contains 14 residues. The germline V gene has CDR1 WNHNN and CDR2 SYGVQD (reference sequence). In DNA form, the CDR3 reads TGCGCCAGCAGTGTACCGGGACAGGGGAACGAGCAGTACTTC. Translating gives CASSVPGQGNEQYF.

The V gene is TRBV9, the J gene TRBJ2-5, with a tentative D call TRBD1 (6 bases). CDR1 and CDR2 from the germline V gene are SGDLS and YYNGEE. This CDR3 is built from 15 residues. V was clipped by 4 bases and J by 7 bases, with 20 bases between them. The CDR3 reads CASSPDGTPLMTQYF. For the CDR3, the DNA is TGTGCCAGCAGCCCCGACGGGACACCCCTAATGACCCAGTACTTC.

This rearrangement joins TRBV30 to TRBJ1-2, with D perhaps TRBD1 (5 bases). V lost 3 bases and J lost 2, with 19 bases in between. Germline V gene data show CDR1 as GTSNPN and CDR2 as SVGIG (reference sequence). CDR3 size: 16 residues. The CDR3 nucleotides are TGTGCCTGGAGCGGGGGTTTAGGCAGGGAAAACTATGGCTACACCTTC. It specifies CAWSGGLGRENYGYTF.

This clone appeared many times. The genes are TRBV5-1 and TRBJ1-2, with TRBD1 matching over 10 bases. The germline gives CDR1 SGHRS, CDR2 YFSETQ. This CDR3 region has 14 residues. V was clipped by 4 bases and J by 8 bases; unmatched bases: 8. This CDR3 is CASSRGQGVEGYTF. The CDR3 DNA follows: TGCGCCAGCAGCCGTGGACAGGGGGTCGAAGGCTACACCTTC.

At least ten counts were recorded for this clone. The rearrangement joins TRBV9 to TRBJ2-2; 8 nucleotides agree with TRBD1. The CDR3 consists of 14 residues. Germline CDR1 and CDR2: SGDLS and YYNGEE. J gave up 5 bases and V 3 bases, and 3 bases lay outside the gene matches. CDR3 in amino acids: CASSGQGQTGELFF. Here the CDR3 DNA reads TGTGCCAGCAGCGGACAGGGGCAGACCGGGGAGCTGTTTTTT.

As DNA, the CDR3 is TGTGCCAGCAGCTCGGGGGGATTCCAAGAGACCCAGTACTTC. It specifies CASSSGGFQETQYF. This sequence joins TRBV5-6 and TRBJ2-5; TRBD2 aligns across 7 bases. This CDR3 spans 14 amino acids. With 3 bases clipped from V and 1 base from J, the junction kept 3 bases outside the gene matches. Germline V lookup: CDR1 SGHDT, CDR2 YYEEEE.

There are many counts of this clone. The V and J genes are TRBV10-3 and TRBJ2-7, with TRBD1 matching 7 bases. Unmatched junction bases numbered 5, after V lost 4 bases and J lost 2 bases. CDR1 ENHRY and CDR2 SYGVKD come from the germline V gene. The CDR3 spans 14 residues. The CDR3 region has the DNA TGTGCCATCAGTGTCGGCCAGGGGGCCTACGAGCAGTACTTC. Translating gives CAISVGQGAYEQYF.

The rearrangement joins TRBV6-1 to TRBJ2-2, with D possibly TRBD1 on 6 matching bases. V lost 4 bases and J lost 0, with 6 bases in between. CDR1 is MNHNS and CDR2 is SASEGT in the germline V gene. The CDR3 runs 14 residues. The CDR3 DNA sequence: TGTGCCAGCAGTGGGACAGCGAACACCGGGGAGCTGTTTTTT. It translates to CASSGTANTGELFF.

This clone was seen only once. The chain couples TRBV7-9 to TRBJ2-7, with a possible D match to TRBD1 (5 bases). Germline V gives CDR1 SEHNR, CDR2 FQNEAQ (reference sequence). The CDR3 length is 16 residues. Trimming left V 0 bases short and J 0 bases short, with 12 bases between. CDR3 sequence: CASSLAGHGRSYEQYF. Here the CDR3 DNA reads TGTGCCAGCAGCTTAGCGGGGCACGGACGCTCCTACGAGCAGTACTTC.

The genes are TRBV19 and TRBJ2-7; no definite D call. The CDR3 is 17 amino acids. V was shortened by 1 base and J by 0 bases, with 16 bases between the two germline ends. In germline, CDR1 is LNHDA, CDR2 SQIVND (reference sequence). The CDR3 reads CASSIASLDLGSYEQYF. The CDR3 coding sequence is TGTGCCAGTAGTATAGCCTCGCTGGATTTGGGCTCCTACGAGCAGTACTTC.

The chain uses TRBV11-3 and TRBJ2-1, with 7 bases identical to TRBD1. Trimming cost V 4 bases and J 2 bases; bases outside gene matches: 5. Looked up from germline, CDR1 is SGHNT and CDR2 is YENEEA. This CDR3 contains 15 residues. For the CDR3, the DNA is TGTGCCAGCAGCTCGACAGGGTCCCCCTACAATGAGCAGTTCTTC. Translating gives CASSSTGSPYNEQFF.

Of note for this clone: At the DNA level, this CDR3 is encoded by other sequences in the same sample as well. The chain has TRBV6-5 and TRBJ2-7; TRBD2 agrees at 11 bases. CDR1 is MNHEY, CDR2 SVGAGI, per germline. The CDR3 is 14 residues long. V shed 5 bases, J shed 2 bases, and the junction held 2 bases outside the gene matches. Here the CDR3 DNA reads TGTGCCAGCAGTCGACTAGCGGGGCCCTACGAGCAGTACTTC. It translates to CASSRLAGPYEQYF.

The rearrangement uses TRBV9 and TRBJ1-2; D not resolved. Trimming pared 4 bases from V and 3 bases from J, leaving 10 bases between. Per germline, CDR1 SGDLS and CDR2 YYNGEE. The CDR3 is made up of 13 amino acids. CDR3: CASSPHQDYGYTF. The DNA of the CDR3 is TGTGCCAGCAGCCCACACCAAGACTATGGCTACACCTTC.

The rearrangement joins TRBV5-1 to TRBJ2-3, with 8 bases aligning to TRBD2. CDR1 and CDR2 from the germline V gene are SGHRS and YFSETQ. The CDR3 extends over 13 amino acids. The trim removed 2 bases at V and 9 bases at J, leaving 5 bases unmatched. The CDR3 sequence is CASSFSSGTTQYF. In nucleotides, the CDR3 is TGCGCCAGCAGCTTTAGTAGCGGGACGACGCAGTATTTT.

V and J are TRBV11-2 and TRBJ2-7, with D maybe TRBD1 (6 bases). The CDR3 has 14 amino acids. Germline lookup yields CDR1 SGHAT and CDR2 FQNNGV. Trimming took 1 base from V and 13 from J, leaving 20 bases between them. Here the CDR3 DNA reads TGTGCCAGCAGCTTAGTACAGGGCCCCTACGGCGTCTACTTC. Its translation: CASSLVQGPYGVYF. Together with reference TRBV11-2 and TRBJ2-7, the CDR3 gives the full variable domain: EAGVAQSPRYKIIEKRQSVAFWCNPISGHATLYWYQQILGQGPKLLIQFQNNGVVDDSQLPKDRFSAERLKGVDSTLKIQPAKLEDSAVYLCASSLVQGPYGVYFGPGTRLTVT.

CDR3 sequence (DNA): TGTGCCAGCAGCCGGGACCGCGTCTCTGGAAACACCATATATTTT. Translating it yields CASSRDRVSGNTIYF. V gene TRBV6-1 combines with J gene TRBJ1-3; TRBD1 is a possible D gene (5 bases). V lost 6 bases and J 0 bases, leaving 12 bases between the germline ends. The CDR3 totals 15 residues. In germline, CDR1 is MNHNS, CDR2 SASEGT.

This chain joins TRBV7-8 and TRBJ2-2; TRBD2 aligns across 11 bases. This CDR3 region has 17 residues. The trim removed 2 bases at V and 3 bases at J, leaving 5 bases unmatched. Germline assignment: CDR1 SGHVS and CDR2 FQNEAQ. The CDR3 sequence is CASSLLAGGTYTGELFF. The CDR3 DNA is TGTGCCAGCAGCTTACTAGCGGGAGGTACCTACACCGGGGAGCTGTTTTTT.

This clone was observed once. This chain links TRBV28 with TRBJ2-4, with TRBD2 matching over 7 bases. The V segment lost 4 bases and the J segment 7 bases; nucleotides outside the gene matches: 7. Germline CDR1 MDHEN, CDR2 SYDVKM. This CDR3 has 14 amino acids. In DNA, the CDR3 is TGTGCCAGCAGTTCCGCGGGGGTACCGAACATTCAGTACTTC. Translated: CASSSAGVPNIQYF.

V gene TRBV11-3 combines with J gene TRBJ2-2, with D unresolved. The germline CDR1 and CDR2 sequences are SGHNT and YENEEA. The CDR3 totals 14 residues. Trimming pared 6 bases from V and 0 bases from J, leaving 8 bases between. The CDR3, as DNA: TGTGCCAGCAGTACGTATGCGAACACCGGGGAGCTGTTTTTT. Translated: CASSTYANTGELFF.

V is TRBV19 and J is TRBJ1-1; D is undetermined. The V gene lost 4 bases and the J gene lost 0 bases, with 9 bases spanning the gap. The CDR3 has 14 amino acids. CDR1 is LNHDA and CDR2 is SQIVND in the germline V gene (reference sequence). The CDR3 bases are TGTGCCAGTAGTAAGGCAGCCATGAACACTGAAGCTTTCTTT. Amino acid sequence: CASSKAAMNTEAFF.